Below, 15 T cell receptor beta chains from the same sample are listed, as sequenced in a study of response to subunit inactivated influenza vaccine. One entry per CDR3 protein results from TCRdb running MiXCR on the RT-PCR reads. The sample holds over 800,000 distinct CDR3 sequences, around 20% seen once. Sequenced here: PBMCs from blood, sampled roughly 5 days after vaccination. The receptors here all came from a man between 50 and 59 years old who received an inactivated influenza vaccine.

This clonotype showed up just a few times. The chain carries TRBV6-1 and TRBJ2-3, with D perhaps TRBD2 (7 bases). Trimming removed 8 bases from V and 6 bases from J, with 21 bases in between. This CDR3 contains 15 residues. CDR1 and CDR2 (germline): MNHNS, SASEGT. This CDR3 reads CASCQTRGASDTQYF. The DNA for the CDR3 is TGTGCCAGCTGCCAGACACGGGGGGCGTCGGATACGCAGTATTTT.

There are a few counts of this clonotype. Here the CDR3 DNA reads TGCAGTGTTAAGCGGGGAGGGTTAGATACGCAGTATTTT. The encoded protein is CSVKRGGLDTQYF. The rearrangement joins TRBV20-1 to TRBJ2-3, with TRBD2 matching over 7 bases. The trim removed 7 bases at V and 5 bases at J, leaving 9 bases unmatched. CDR1 and CDR2 (germline): DFQATT, SNEGSKA (reference sequence). The CDR3 is made up of 13 amino acids.

This clonotype has just a few counts. The chain links TRBV6-5 to TRBJ1-6; D gene uncertain. CDR1 is MNHEY, CDR2 SVGAGI, per germline. The V end lost 0 bases, the J end lost 4 bases, and 7 bases lay between the germline ends. The CDR3 covers 15 residues. The chain's CDR3 is CASSYSSAYNSPLHF. The CDR3 DNA reads as TGTGCCAGCAGTTACTCATCCGCATATAATTCACCCCTCCACTTT.

This clonotype was picked up a small number of times. This sequence joins TRBV24-1 and TRBJ2-1, with 8 bases aligning to TRBD2. Germline V CDR1 and CDR2: KGHDR, SFDVKD. The length of the CDR3 is 16 residues. J was trimmed by 0 bases and V by 3 bases; bases with no gene match: 3. The CDR3, as DNA: TGTGCCACCAGTGATCATCTAGCGGGCTCCTACAATGAGCAGTTCTTC. Protein sequence: CATSDHLAGSYNEQFF.

This clonotype was seen more than once but under ten times. The rearrangement uses TRBV20-1 and TRBJ2-3, with D maybe TRBD2 (5 bases). This CDR3 comprises 15 residues. Germline assignment: CDR1 DFQATT and CDR2 SNEGSKA (reference sequence). V lost 2 bases and J 3 bases, leaving 15 bases between the germline ends. CDR3 nucleotide sequence: TGCAGTGCTAGACGGGGATCGACTTTTACAGATACGCAGTATTTT. It specifies CSARRGSTFTDTQYF.

Here the CDR3 DNA reads TGTGCCAGCAGCTTAGTCCCCCGGAACCCTAATCAGCCCCAGCATTTT. Translation gives CASSLVPRNPNQPQHF. V usage is TRBV7-2 and J usage is TRBJ1-5; unclear D gene. The CDR3 is 16 residues long. V was cut by 1 base and J by 4 bases, with 14 bases left in between. Germline V gene sequence: CDR1 SGHTA, CDR2 FQGNSA.

The sample holds a few counts of this clonotype. J is TRBJ1-5 and V is TRBV7-8; D not resolved. The V end lost 1 base, the J end lost 0 bases, and 13 bases lay between the germline ends. CDR3 length: 17 amino acids. The germline V gene encodes CDR1 SGHVS and CDR2 FQNEAQ. The DNA of the CDR3 is TGTGCCAGCAGCTTAGTTTTGGGCCGCGATAGCAATCAGCCCCAGCATTTT. It translates to CASSLVLGRDSNQPQHF.

The CDR3 loop reads CASSWGTTLNTDTQYF. The CDR3 bases are TGCGCCAGCAGCTGGGGGACTACCTTGAACACAGATACGCAGTATTTT. The rearrangement joins TRBV5-1 to TRBJ2-3, with 7 bases fitting TRBD2. The length of the CDR3 is 16 residues. Germline V lookup: CDR1 SGHRS, CDR2 YFSETQ. The V and J ends lost 3 bases and 2 bases, in that order; junction bases with no gene match: 9.

The DNA for the CDR3 is TGCGCCAGCAGCTTGGCAGGCCGGACTTCTGGATCACCCCTCCACTTT. Amino acids: CASSLAGRTSGSPLHF. V is TRBV5-1 and J is TRBJ1-6, with no clear D. Per germline, CDR1 SGHRS and CDR2 YFSETQ. This CDR3 comprises 16 residues. The V end lost 0 bases, the J end lost 10 bases, and 17 bases lay between the germline ends.

This clonotype was detected a few times. This chain uses TRBV4-2 with TRBJ2-7, with TRBD1 identical over 9 bases. In germline, CDR1 is LGHNA, CDR2 YNFKEQ. The J segment lost 4 bases and the V segment lost 3 bases, leaving 4 bases of the junction unmatched. CDR3 length: 14 residues. The CDR3 region is CASSQGQGLYEQYF. CDR3 sequence (DNA): TGTGCCAGCAGCCAGGGACAGGGTTTGTACGAGCAGTACTTC.

This clonotype was counted between two and nine times. The V and J genes are TRBV5-1 and TRBJ2-1, with 7 bases that match TRBD1. Trimming at V came to 4 bases and at J to 6 bases, leaving 10 bases not matched to a gene. The CDR3 covers 15 residues. Germline V gives CDR1 SGHRS, CDR2 YFSETQ. CDR3 sequence: CASSLYRGRVNEQFF. CDR3 bases: TGCGCCAGCAGCCTGTACAGGGGACGGGTCAATGAGCAGTTCTTC.

This clonotype was detected a few times. The J gene is TRBJ2-3, the V gene TRBV4-2; TRBD2 might be the D (5 bases). The CDR3 covers 14 residues. The germline V and J ends were trimmed by 0 bases and 4 bases, with 8 bases remaining between them. CDR1 and CDR2 from the germline V gene are LGHNA and YNFKEQ. Here the CDR3 reads CASSQDLGADTQYF. CDR3 nucleotide sequence: TGTGCCAGCAGCCAAGATCTCGGGGCAGATACGCAGTATTTT.

The J gene is TRBJ1-6, the V gene TRBV6-1; the D is unclear. V dropped 7 bases and J dropped 1 base, with 11 bases sitting between them. CDR1 is MNHNS and CDR2 is SASEGT in the germline V gene. This CDR3 region has 15 residues. The CDR3 bases are TGTGCCAGCACCCCCGGGCGGTCCTATAATTCACCCCTCCACTTT. Protein product: CASTPGRSYNSPLHF.

As concerns this clonotype: This may be a read error, as it is one base from a much larger clone. This chain uses TRBV14 with TRBJ2-3; a weak D match, TRBD2 (6 bases). This CDR3 region has 14 residues. CDR1 is SGHDN, CDR2 FVKESK, per germline. DNA for the CDR3: TGTGCCAGCAGCCAAGGGGGAGGCACAGATGCGCAGTATTTT. Its translation: CASSQGGGTDAQYF.

The chain employs TRBV5-4 and TRBJ2-1; D tentatively reads TRBD1 or TRBD2 (5 bases each). With 5 bases removed from V and 9 bases from J, the gap between germline ends came to 12 bases. The CDR3 runs 12 residues. From germline, CDR1 is SGHNT and CDR2 YYREEE (reference sequence). CDR3 protein: CASSLPGGEQFF. CDR3 coding DNA: TGTGCCAGCAGTTTACCTGGGGGTGAGCAGTTCTTC.